The 18 T cell receptor beta chains below were found in one sample sequenced in a study of blood T cell repertoires in COVID-19. This table comes from immunoSEQ multiplex PCR, and its TCRdb copy is limited to in-frame clones, with some not included. The data contain roughly 230,000 clones, approximately 81% of them singletons. Input material: PBMCs or T cells enriched from blood (not recorded which). All receptors come from a woman aged 50 to 60 who had been exposed to COVID-19.

This clone turned up a few times. The V call is TRBV5-6, the J call TRBJ2-1; 7 bases are a match to TRBD2. The CDR3 consists of 14 residues. CDR1 is SGHDT, CDR2 YYEEEE, per germline. V lost 3 bases, J lost 6 bases, and 6 bases stayed unmatched. The CDR3: CASSSSGASNEQFF. The DNA of the CDR3 is TGTGCCAGCAGCTCCAGCGGGGCGTCCAATGAGCAGTTCTTC.

The chain combines TRBV2 with TRBJ2-5; 10 nucleotides agree with TRBD2. CDR1 and CDR2 (germline): SNHLY, FYNNEI. CDR3 length: 15 residues. The ends lost 1 base at V and 3 bases at J; junction bases unmatched: 2. The CDR3: CASSEDTSGKETQYF. CDR3 nucleotide sequence: TGTGCCAGCAGTGAAGATACTAGCGGGAAAGAGACCCAGTACTTC.

Only one count was recorded for this clone. The genes are TRBV2 and TRBJ1-2, with D perhaps matching TRBD1 (5 bases). The CDR3 has 14 residues. The V gene lost 5 bases and the J gene lost 4 bases, with 14 bases spanning the gap. CDR1 and CDR2 (germline): SNHLY, FYNNEI. CDR3 sequence (DNA): TGTGCCAGCAGTCGGACAAGACAGCCCTATGGCTACACCTTC. This sequence encodes CASSRTRQPYGYTF. The variable domain in full, completed from reference TRBV2 and TRBJ1-2, reads EPEVTQTPSHQVTQMGQEVILRCVPISNHLYFYWYRQILGQKVEFLVSFYNNEISEKSEIFDDQFSVERPDGSNFTLKIRSTKLEDSAMYFCASSRTRQPYGYTFGSGTRLTVV.

The gene calls are TRBV12-3 or TRBV12-4 and TRBJ1-5; no clear D. The CDR3 totals 12 residues. V lost 5 bases to trimming and J lost 6 bases, with 8 bases between them. The CDR3 sequence is CASSRRGQPQHF. The CDR3 DNA reads TGTGCCAGCAGTCGGAGAGGTCAGCCCCAGCATTTT.

The rearrangement uses TRBV14 and TRBJ1-1; D unclear. Trimming removed 0 bases from V and 8 bases from J, with 7 bases in between. The CDR3 is made up of 12 amino acids. CDR1 is SGHDN and CDR2 is FVKESK in the germline V gene. CDR3 loop: CASSQEGREAFF. DNA for the CDR3: TGTGCCAGCAGCCAAGAGGGGAGGGAAGCTTTCTTT. The full variable domain, its missing parts supplied by reference TRBV14 and TRBJ1-1, is EAGVTQFPSHSVIEKGQTVTLRCDPISGHDNLYWYRRVMGKEIKFLLHFVKESKQDESGMPNNRFLAERTGGTYSTLKVQPAELEDSGVYFCASSQEGREAFFGQGTRLTVV.

The chain combines TRBV5-1 with TRBJ1-5, with unresolved D. CDR1 and CDR2 from the germline V gene are SGHRS and YFSETQ. The CDR3 loop spans 15 amino acids. Between the trimmed V and J ends, which lost 0 bases and 1 base, there was a span of 8 bases. The CDR3 bases are TGCGCCAGCAGCTTGGCGGGTCTGAGCAATCAGCCCCAGCATTTT. Amino acids: CASSLAGLSNQPQHF. Based on the CDR3 plus reference TRBV5-1 and TRBJ1-5, the full variable domain is KAGVTQTPRYLIKTRGQQVTLSCSPISGHRSVSWYQQTPGQGLQFLFEYFSETQRNKGNFPGRFSGRQFSNSRSEMNVSTLELGDSALYLCASSLAGLSNQPQHFGDGTRLSIL.

The chain links TRBV28 to TRBJ2-7, with 7 bases aligning to TRBD1. Germline V gene data show CDR1 as MDHEN and CDR2 as SYDVKM. The CDR3 is 14 amino acids. V dropped 2 bases and J dropped 2; count of bases not matched to a gene: 3. The CDR3 is CASSLPDRAYEQYF. As DNA, the CDR3 is TGTGCCAGCAGTTTACCCGACAGGGCCTACGAGCAGTACTTC.

This chain joins TRBV28 and TRBJ1-4, with unresolved D. The CDR3 extends over 14 amino acids. Germline assignment: CDR1 MDHEN and CDR2 SYDVKM. V was cut by 4 bases and J by 0 bases, with 6 bases left in between. The CDR3 loop is CASSYGATNEKLFF. The CDR3 DNA reads TGTGCCAGCAGTTACGGGGCAACTAATGAAAAACTGTTTTTT.

CDR3 DNA sequence: TGTGCCAGTAGTATGAAGGGGCTGGGAGCTTTCTTT. The encoded protein is CASSMKGLGAFF. This rearrangement joins TRBV19 to TRBJ1-1; tentative D call: TRBD1 (5 bases). Germline V gene data show CDR1 as LNHDA and CDR2 as SQIVND (reference sequence). This CDR3 is built from 12 residues. Between the trimmed V and J ends, which lost 3 bases and 10 bases, there was a span of 12 bases.

The V call is TRBV19, the J call TRBJ1-1; TRBD1 matches 10 bases. Germline lookup yields CDR1 LNHDA and CDR2 SQIVND (reference sequence). The ends lost 6 bases at V and 3 bases at J; junction bases unmatched: 4. The CDR3 runs 14 residues. The CDR3 sequence is CASRVDRGYTEAFF. The CDR3 region has the DNA TGTGCCAGTAGAGTGGACAGGGGGTACACTGAAGCTTTCTTT.

The gene calls are TRBV2 and TRBJ1-2; perhaps TRBD1 as D (5 bases). Germline V CDR1 and CDR2: SNHLY, FYNNEI. The V end lost 5 bases, the J end lost 7 bases, and 14 bases lay between the germline ends. The length of the CDR3 is 13 residues. This CDR3 reads CASSQEARGGYTF. The CDR3 DNA reads TGTGCCAGCAGTCAAGAAGCTAGGGGTGGCTACACCTTC.

The chain has TRBV2 and TRBJ1-1; D is perhaps TRBD1 (5 bases). Trimming stripped 10 bases from V and 1 base from J, with 7 bases between. The CDR3 consists of 11 residues. Germline values: CDR1 SNHLY, CDR2 FYNNEI. The CDR3 loop reads CATGQNTEAFF. CDR3 in DNA: TGTGCCACCGGACAGAACACTGAAGCTTTCTTT.

The rearrangement links TRBV18 to TRBJ1-4; D possibly corresponds to TRBD1 (6 bases). The CDR3 is 15 amino acids. Germline loops: CDR1 KGHSH, CDR2 LQKENI. Trimming removed 3 bases from V and 6 bases from J, with 14 bases in between. CDR3 sequence reads: CASSPVTGHYEKLFF. CDR3 in DNA: TGTGCCAGCTCACCGGTAACAGGGCATTATGAAAAACTGTTTTTT.

This chain joins TRBV19 and TRBJ1-6, with TRBD1 matching 7 bases. Germline trimming cut 3 bases from V and 7 bases from J; bases unmatched to any gene: 6. There are 15 residues in the CDR3. In germline, CDR1 is LNHDA, CDR2 SQIVND (reference sequence). The CDR3 here is CASSMLTGRNSPLHF. CDR3 bases: TGTGCCAGTAGTATGTTGACAGGGCGCAATTCACCCCTCCACTTT.

V gene TRBV27 combines with J gene TRBJ2-7; TRBD1 matches 12 bases. The germline V gene encodes CDR1 MNHEY and CDR2 SMNVEV (reference sequence). V lost 5 bases, J lost 5 bases, and 7 bases stayed unmatched. The CDR3 has 15 amino acids. The DNA for the CDR3 is TGTGCCAGCAGTGTGGGGACAGGGGGCTTCCACGAGCAGTACTTC. This translates into CASSVGTGGFHEQYF.

The chain links TRBV7-8 to TRBJ2-7; tentative D call: TRBD1 (6 bases). Germline V lookup: CDR1 SGHVS, CDR2 FQNEAQ. CDR3 size: 15 residues. The V end was cut by 1 base, the J end by 7 bases, with 17 bases between. Here the CDR3 reads CASSLVQGTSGEQYF. CDR3 in DNA: TGTGCCAGCAGCTTAGTACAGGGAACGTCGGGAGAGCAGTACTTC.

The rearrangement links TRBV5-1 to TRBJ1-1; no firm D call. The V end lost 2 bases, the J end lost 1 base, and 6 bases lay between the germline ends. The V gene's germline CDR1 is SGHRS and CDR2 YFSETQ. The CDR3 runs 13 residues. The CDR3 reads CASSFSQNTEAFF. The CDR3 nucleotides are TGCGCCAGCAGCTTCAGTCAGAACACTGAAGCTTTCTTT.

The rearrangement uses TRBV27 and TRBJ1-2; maybe TRBD1 (5 bases). The V end was cut by 10 bases, the J end by 6 bases, with 12 bases between. This CDR3 contains 11 residues. CDR1 and CDR2 from the germline V gene are MNHEY and SMNVEV (reference sequence). This CDR3 reads CATRRGDGYTF. The CDR3 bases are TGTGCCACCCGGCGGGGCGATGGCTACACCTTC.